Listed below are T cell receptor beta chains from one sample, sequenced in a study of blood T cell repertoires in COVID-19. TCRdb's table, derived via immunoSEQ multiplex PCR, lists solely in-frame clones and lacks some. The top ten hold roughly 18% of the sample, which has 330,000 or so clones, roughly 90% seen once. The sequenced sample was PBMCs or T cells enriched from blood (not recorded which). Every receptor here comes from a woman aged 25-40 years who had recovered from COVID-19. Each CDR3 is given with its conserved first and last residue. A D gene is named only where the DNA matches it firmly. The listing skips clone size in some rows; elsewhere it reads once, few, many or a size class.

D gene	V gene	J gene	clone size	CDR3 protein	CDR3 DNA
TRBD2	TRBV2	TRBJ2-1	-	CASRTSGSPSHNEQFF	TGTGCCAGCAGGACTAGCGGGAGTCCGAGTCACAATGAGCAGTTCTTC
TRBD2	TRBV3-1/TRBV3-2	TRBJ2-1	-	CASSPTSGITYNEQFF	TGTGCCAGCAGCCCGACTAGCGGGATAACCTACAATGAGCAGTTCTTC
TRBD1	TRBV4-1	TRBJ1-5	-	CASSQEGQGGQPQHF	TGCGCCAGCAGCCAAGAGGGACAGGGTGGGCAGCCCCAGCATTTT
-	TRBV11-3	TRBJ2-3	-	CASSLVSGITDTQYF	TGTGCCAGCAGCTTAGTTTCAGGGATCACAGATACGCAGTATTTT
-	TRBV18	TRBJ2-2	few	CASSSRSEVTGELFF	TGTGCCAGCTCATCACGCTCCGAGGTCACCGGGGAGCTGTTTTTT
TRBD2	TRBV7-9	TRBJ2-3	-	CASSLASGGTDTQYF	TGTGCCAGCAGCTTAGCAAGCGGGGGTACAGATACGCAGTATTTT
-	TRBV28	TRBJ2-2	-	CASSPSRQATGELFF	TGTGCCAGCAGCCCCTCTCGACAGGCCACCGGGGAGCTGTTTTTT
-	TRBV7-9	TRBJ2-1	-	CASSLATRGGTNEQFF	TGTGCCAGCAGCTTAGCGACGCGTGGGGGCACAAATGAGCAGTTCTTC
-	TRBV14	TRBJ2-5	-	CASSQRIGLETQYF	TGTGCCAGCAGCCAACGAATCGGTTTAGAGACCCAGTACTTC
-	TRBV28	TRBJ1-1	-	CASSSQWTEAFF	TGTGCCAGCAGTTCTCAGTGGACTGAAGCTTTCTTT
TRBD2	TRBV18	TRBJ2-5	-	CASRTSGTQETQYF	TGTGCCAGCCGGACTAGCGGGACACAAGAGACCCAGTACTTC
TRBD2	TRBV7-8	TRBJ2-3	-	CASSLMGGGTDTQYF	TGTGCCAGCAGCTTAATGGGGGGGGGCACAGATACGCAGTATTTT
TRBD1	TRBV7-3	TRBJ2-3	-	CASSPTGADTQYF	TGTGCCAGCAGCCCCACAGGGGCAGATACGCAGTATTTT
TRBD1	TRBV29-1	TRBJ2-7	-	CSVEDWVPRQGAYEQYF	TGCAGCGTTGAAGATTGGGTCCCGAGACAGGGGGCCTACGAGCAGTACTTC
-	TRBV19	TRBJ1-5	-	CASSVGDQPQHF	TGTGCCAGTAGTGTCGGGGATCAGCCCCAGCATTTT
-	TRBV5-4	TRBJ2-3	-	CASSPRGSGTDTQYF	TGTGCCAGCAGCCCCCGAGGAAGCGGGACAGATACGCAGTATTTT
-	TRBV28	TRBJ1-2	once	CASRQQVNYGYTF	TGTGCCAGCCGCCAGCAGGTTAACTATGGCTACACCTTC
-	TRBV10-3	TRBJ1-2	-	CAIREGLFNYGYTF	TGTGCCATCAGGGAGGGCCTCTTTAACTATGGCTACACCTTC
TRBD1	TRBV2	TRBJ1-6	-	CASRKTGGVKNSPLHF	TGTGCCAGCAGAAAGACAGGGGGCGTGAAAAATTCACCCCTCCACTTT
-	TRBV5-4	TRBJ1-1	-	CASSSRSGDTEAFF	TGTGCCAGCAGCTCTCGGTCAGGGGACACTGAAGCTTTCTTT